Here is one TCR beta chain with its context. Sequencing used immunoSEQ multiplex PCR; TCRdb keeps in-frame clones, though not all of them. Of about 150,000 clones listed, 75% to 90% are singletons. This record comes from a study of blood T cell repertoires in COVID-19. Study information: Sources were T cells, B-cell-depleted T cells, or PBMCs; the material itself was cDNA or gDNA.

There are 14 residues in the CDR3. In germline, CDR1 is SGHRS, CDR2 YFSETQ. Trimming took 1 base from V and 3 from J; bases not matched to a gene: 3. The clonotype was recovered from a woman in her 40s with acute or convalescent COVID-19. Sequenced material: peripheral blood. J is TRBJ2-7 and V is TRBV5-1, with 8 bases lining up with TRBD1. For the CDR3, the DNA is TGCGCCAGCAGCTTGCCAGGGACAGGCTACGAGCAGTACTTC. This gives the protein CASSLPGTGYEQYF.